Listed below are T cell receptor beta chains from one sample, sequenced in a study of blood T cell repertoires in COVID-19. Measured with immunoSEQ multiplex PCR; TCRdb has only the in-frame clones, and not every one. The sample has 50,000 to 75,000 clones; 60% to 85% are singletons. Material: peripheral blood. The receptors derive from a woman of 80 years or more with acute or convalescent COVID-19. Each CDR3 is given with its conserved first and last residue. D genes are given only for firm matches. Clone size is given for some rows only: seen once, a few or many times, or a class if the clone is expanded.

NA	NA	TRBV28	TRBJ1-1	TGTGCCAGCAGGATCCCAGGGGTAGTCACTGAAGCTTTCTTT	CASRIPGVVTEAFF
TRBD2	NA	TRBV29-1	TRBJ2-7	TGCAGCGTTGTGGTACTAGCGGGAACCTACGAGCAGTACTTC	CSVVVLAGTYEQYF
NA	NA	TRBV24-1	TRBJ2-1	TGTGCCACCAGTGATTTGCCCGGCGGGGACAATGAGCAGTTCTTC	CATSDLPGGDNEQFF
NA	NA	TRBV3-1/TRBV3-2	TRBJ2-7	TGTGCCAGCAGGGTCTTGGGGGCCCCTTCAGCCGAGCAGTACTTC	CASRVLGAPSAEQYF
TRBD2	NA	TRBV10-1	TRBJ2-1	TGCGCCAGCAGCCTAGCGGGAGGGCCTGGGGATGAGCAGTTCTTC	CASSLAGGPGDEQFF
NA	NA	TRBV24-1	TRBJ2-7	TGTGCCACCAGTGATTCGGGGGGTGGGGGCCCCTACGAGCAGTACTTC	CATSDSGGGGPYEQYF
NA	NA	TRBV6-6	TRBJ1-6	TGTGCCAGCAGTTACGATGGGGCGGCTAATAATTCACCCCTCCACTTT	CASSYDGAANNSPLHF
TRBD1	NA	TRBV7-6	TRBJ2-5	TGTGCCAGCAGCTTGGGCGGGGACAGGGCCGGGGAGACCCAGTACTTC	CASSLGGDRAGETQYF
TRBD2	NA	TRBV5-4	TRBJ2-2	TGTGCCAGCAGCTTGCTAGCGGGGAACACCGGGGAGCTGTTTTTT	CASSLLAGNTGELFF
TRBD1	NA	TRBV5-4	TRBJ2-4	TGTGCCAGCAGCCAGGACAGGGATGACATTCAGTACTTC	CASSQDRDDIQYF
TRBD1	once	TRBV28	TRBJ1-5	TGTGCCAGCAGTATAGGCGCCCCAGGGATAGGGGGCCAGCCCCAGCATTTT	CASSIGAPGIGGQPQHF
TRBD1	once	TRBV6-1	TRBJ2-3	TGTGCCAGCAGTGAGGGGACAGCCACAGATACGCAGTATTTT	CASSEGTATDTQYF
TRBD1	NA	TRBV19	TRBJ1-2	TGTGCCAGTAGTACTGTCGACAGGGGTAGGACTAACTATGGCTACACCTTC	CASSTVDRGRTNYGYTF
NA	NA	TRBV19	TRBJ1-1	TGTGCCAGTAGTATAGATTTCAAATCAACTGAAGCTTTCTTT	CASSIDFKSTEAFF
TRBD2	once	TRBV5-5	TRBJ2-1	TGTGCCAGCAGGTGGGGACTAGCGGCCTACAATGAGCAGTTCTTC	CASRWGLAAYNEQFF
TRBD2	NA	TRBV28	TRBJ2-2	TGTGCCAGCAGTTTATGGCGGGCTAGCGGGAGTACCGGGGAGCTGTTTTTT	CASSLWRASGSTGELFF
TRBD1	NA	TRBV19	TRBJ2-5	TGTGCCAGTAGTAGGGGGGACAGGGCTGAGACCCAGTACTTC	CASSRGDRAETQYF
NA	NA	TRBV7-9	TRBJ1-6	TGTGCCAGCAGCCCTGGGCCTTCACCCCTCCACTTT	CASSPGPSPLHF
NA	few	TRBV27	TRBJ2-7	TGTGCCAGCAGTTCCCAGGCGTACGAGCAGTACTTC	CASSSQAYEQYF
NA	NA	TRBV10-3	TRBJ2-7	TGTGCCGCTCGGCAGCGCCGCTTCTACGAGCAGTACTTC	CAARQRRFYEQYF
TRBD2	NA	TRBV5-1	TRBJ2-1	TGCGCCAGCAGCTCCCCGTCCGGGACTAGAGTTTTTGATGAGCAGTTCTTC	CASSSPSGTRVFDEQFF
NA	NA	TRBV13	TRBJ1-2	TGTGCCAGCGGAGGGGGGGGCTTTGGCTACACCTTC	CASGGGGFGYTF
NA	NA	TRBV9	TRBJ1-3	TGTGCCAGCAGCCCGCGACAGGAGAGCTCTGGAAACACCATATATTTT	CASSPRQESSGNTIYF
NA	NA	TRBV28	TRBJ1-3	TGTGCCAGCAGTTCGACTAGCTCTGGAAACACCATATATTTT	CASSSTSSGNTIYF
TRBD2	NA	TRBV18	TRBJ2-7	TGTGCCAGCTCACCAACGGGTCCTAGCGGAACCTACGAGCAGTACTTC	CASSPTGPSGTYEQYF
NA	NA	TRBV19	TRBJ1-1	TGTGCCAGTAGTTCAGGGGTTTGGACTGAAGCTTTCTTT	CASSSGVWTEAFF
NA	few	TRBV6-4	TRBJ2-2	TGTGCCAGCAGGCCCCTGGGGGGGCGCGGGGAGCTGTTTTTT	CASRPLGGRGELFF
TRBD1	NA	TRBV28	TRBJ1-1	TGTGCCAGCGGAAGGGGGCGCGAAGCTTTCTTT	CASGRGREAFF
TRBD2	NA	TRBV7-8	TRBJ2-7	TGTGCCAGCAGCTTAGGAAGACTAGCGCACTCCTACGAGCAGTACTTC	CASSLGRLAHSYEQYF
NA	NA	TRBV7-9	TRBJ2-7	TGTGCCAGCAGCTTAGCAGGGGCCTACTACGAGCAGTACTTC	CASSLAGAYYEQYF
NA	NA	TRBV2	TRBJ1-5	TGTGCCAGCAGGGAGAGGGAGGATCAGCCCCAGCATTTT	CASREREDQPQHF
NA	NA	TRBV7-2	TRBJ1-2	TGTGCCAGCAGCTCCCCCGGAGGGTTTTGGGGCTACACCTTC	CASSSPGGFWGYTF
TRBD1	NA	TRBV19	TRBJ2-1	TGTGCCAGTAGCGAAACGAATCTGGGACAGGGGGCCAATGAGCAGTTCTTC	CASSETNLGQGANEQFF
NA	NA	TRBV2	TRBJ2-2	TGTGCCAGCAGTGGACAGACCACCGGGGAGCTGTTTTTT	CASSGQTTGELFF
TRBD1	once	TRBV29-1	TRBJ1-1	TGCAGCGTCGGCAGAGGACAGGCTGAAGCTTTCTTT	CSVGRGQAEAFF
NA	NA	TRBV28	TRBJ2-6	TGTGCCAGCTGCACAGAACGGCCTGGGGCCAACGTCCTGACTTTC	CASCTERPGANVLTF
NA	NA	TRBV5-6	TRBJ1-1	TGTGCCAGCAGCTTGGCGGTGCGGAGGGTCGGTGAAGCTTTCTTT	CASSLAVRRVGEAFF
TRBD1	once	TRBV18	TRBJ2-1	TGTGCCAGCTCACCAGGAGCAGGGGGCTGGGATGAGCAGTTCTTC	CASSPGAGGWDEQFF
TRBD2	NA	TRBV27	TRBJ2-2	TGTGCCAGCAGTCCCCGACTAGCCTTGTCCGGGGAGCTGTTTTTT	CASSPRLALSGELFF
NA	NA	TRBV7-2	TRBJ2-2	TGTGCCAGCAGCTCAGGTAGAGGGTACCGCACCGGGGAGCTGTTTTTT	CASSSGRGYRTGELFF
TRBD1	once	TRBV9	TRBJ1-2	TGTGCCAGCAGCGTAAGACAGGGGGTCAACTATGGCTACACCTTC	CASSVRQGVNYGYTF
TRBD2	NA	TRBV6-5	TRBJ2-3	TGTGCCAGGGCTAGCGGGGGAACAGATACGCAGTATTTT	CARASGGTDTQYF
TRBD1	NA	TRBV28	TRBJ1-2	TGTGCCAGCAGTCCAGGGACAGGAGCTAACTATGGCTACACCTTC	CASSPGTGANYGYTF
NA	NA	TRBV11-2	TRBJ1-3	TGTGCCAGCAGGCAGGGTTTCTCTGGAAACACCATATATTTT	CASRQGFSGNTIYF
NA	few	TRBV2	TRBJ2-3	TGTGCCAGCAGTGAGACAGAAGATACGCAGTATTTT	CASSETEDTQYF
TRBD1	NA	TRBV7-3	TRBJ2-1	TGTGCCAGCAGGAGGGACAGGGGGAACGGTGAGCAGTTCTTC	CASRRDRGNGEQFF